These T cell receptor beta chains were read from a single sample in a study of CD39 and CD103 CD8 tumor-infiltrating T cells. The protocol was immunoSEQ multiplex PCR, while the TCRdb copy is restricted to in-frame clones and leaves out a portion. The sample holds about 740 clones, 60% to 80% seen once. Sequenced input: CD39- CD103+ CD8+ T cells sorted from the tumor. These receptors came from a human donor with head and neck squamous cell carcinoma. CDR3s include the opening cysteine and the closing phenylalanine or tryptophan. The order of the fields is D gene, clone size, J gene, V gene, CDR3 length, CDR3 protein, CDR3 DNA. The D gene is left open where the match is weak. Some rows have no size entry. The others give once, few or many, or a class for an expanded clone.

>TRBD2|NA|TRBJ2-7|TRBV5-1|14
CASSPFGGAHEQYF
TGCGCCAGCAGCCCCTTCGGGGGGGCCCACGAGCAGTACTTC
>TRBD1|NA|TRBJ2-5|TRBV11-2|15
CASSRRDRAWETQYF
TGTGCCAGCAGCAGACGGGACAGGGCTTGGGAGACCCAGTACTTC
>TRBD2|NA|TRBJ2-3|TRBV7-9|16
CASSFPSGDSTDTQYF
TGTGCCAGCAGCTTTCCTAGCGGGGATAGCACAGATACGCAGTATTTT
>NA|NA|TRBJ2-7|TRBV4-1|15
CASSQIEDPAYEQYF
TGCGCCAGCAGCCAAATCGAGGACCCTGCCTACGAGCAGTACTTC
>NA|NA|TRBJ1-6|TRBV5-6|14
CASSLDRFNSPLHF
TGTGCCAGCAGCTTGGACAGGTTTAATTCACCCCTCCACTTT
>NA|NA|TRBJ1-1|TRBV29-1|12
CSGGGSNTEAFF
TGCAGCGGAGGGGGGTCTAACACTGAAGCTTTCTTT
>NA|NA|TRBJ2-2|TRBV2|15
CASSSGVSNTGELFF
TGTGCCAGTTCGTCAGGGGTTTCGAACACCGGGGAGCTGTTTTTT
>NA|NA|TRBJ2-3|TRBV6-6|11
CASKSEDTQYF
TGTGCCAGCAAGAGCGAAGATACGCAGTATTTT
>TRBD1|NA|TRBJ1-1|TRBV6-5|13
CASSPGTGLEAFF
TGTGCCAGCAGTCCTGGGACAGGGCTTGAAGCTTTCTTT
>NA|NA|TRBJ1-1|TRBV19|14
CASSIRSENTEAFF
TGTGCCAGTAGTATTCGGTCCGAGAACACTGAAGCTTTCTTT
>TRBD1|large|TRBJ1-1|TRBV5-1|13
CASSFGRGREAFF
TGCGCCAGCAGCTTTGGCAGGGGGCGGGAAGCTTTCTTT
>NA|NA|TRBJ1-3|TRBV7-8|14
CASSLDSTANTIYF
TGTGCCAGCAGCTTAGACAGTACTGCAAACACCATATATTTT
>NA|NA|TRBJ1-4|TRBV4-2|12
CASSQEGPKLFF
TGTGCCAGCAGCCAAGAGGGCCCAAAACTGTTTTTT
>NA|once|TRBJ1-2|TRBV15|14
CATSNEGLHYGYTF
TGTGCCACCAGCAACGAAGGATTGCATTATGGCTACACCTTC
>NA|NA|TRBJ2-1|TRBV19|13
CASSIRSSKSQFF
TGTGCCAGTAGTATTCGTAGTTCAAAGTCGCAGTTCTTC
>TRBD1|NA|TRBJ2-1|TRBV29-1|11
CSVGQGWDRFF
TGCAGCGTCGGACAGGGTTGGGATAGATTCTTC
>NA|NA|TRBJ1-1|TRBV7-9|15
CASSLVRALNTEAFF
TGTGCCAGCAGCTTAGTTCGGGCCTTGAACACTGAAGCTTTCTTT
>NA|NA|TRBJ1-5|TRBV19|13
CASSQLSNQPQHF
TGTGCCAGTAGCCAGCTTAGCAATCAGCCCCAGCATTTT
>NA|NA|TRBJ2-6|TRBV7-8|15
CASSSPLAGANVLTF
TGTGCCAGCAGCTCACCTTTAGCTGGGGCCAACGTCCTGACTTTC
>TRBD2|few|TRBJ2-5|TRBV6-1|16
CASSDSGGAYQETQYF
TGTGCCAGCAGTGATAGCGGGGGGGCGTACCAAGAGACCCAGTACTTC
>NA|NA|TRBJ2-7|TRBV21-1|16
CASSAILAGGTYEQYF
TGTGCCAGCAGCGCCATACTAGCGGGGGGGACCTACGAGCAGTACTTC
>NA|NA|TRBJ2-6|TRBV7-8|16
CASSDPEGSGANVLTF
TGTGCCAGCAGCGACCCCGAGGGTTCTGGGGCCAACGTCCTGACTTTC
>NA|NA|TRBJ2-5|TRBV4-1|17
CASSQDHIQTYQETQYF
TGCGCCAGCAGCCAAGATCATATTCAAACCTACCAAGAGACCCAGTACTTC
>NA|NA|TRBJ1-4|TRBV7-9|12
CASSLGFERLFF
TGTGCCAGCAGCCTGGGATTTGAGCGACTGTTTTTT
>NA|few|TRBJ1-4|TRBV19|14
CASSTVTGEEKLFF
TGTGCCAGTAGTACCGTCACAGGCGAAGAAAAACTGTTTTTT
>NA|few|TRBJ2-1|TRBV7-9|14
CASSSGASYNEQFF
TGTGCCAGCAGCTCAGGGGCTTCCTACAATGAGCAGTTCTTC
>TRBD2|NA|TRBJ2-3|TRBV7-2|15
CASSLRGYLTDTQYF
TGTGCCAGCAGCTTGCGGGGGTACCTCACAGATACGCAGTATTTT
>TRBD1|NA|TRBJ1-5|TRBV5-8|13
CASSSRQGKAQHF
TGTGCCAGCAGCTCCCGACAGGGGAAAGCCCAGCATTTT
>TRBD1|NA|TRBJ2-6|TRBV5-4|17
CASDDGQGISGANVLTF
TGTGCCAGCGACGACGGACAGGGAATCTCTGGGGCCAACGTCCTGACTTTC
>TRBD1|NA|TRBJ2-7|TRBV18|15
CASSPRDRFPYEQYF
TGTGCCAGCTCACCTCGGGACAGATTCCCCTACGAGCAGTACTTC
>NA|NA|TRBJ2-2|TRBV9|15
CASSARGGGPGELFF
TGTGCCAGCAGCGCCAGGGGTGGGGGTCCCGGGGAGCTGTTTTTT
>NA|NA|TRBJ2-5|TRBV28|15
CASSPARERQETQYF
TGTGCCAGCAGCCCCGCCAGGGAGCGCCAAGAGACCCAGTACTTC
>TRBD1|NA|TRBJ2-7|TRBV28|12
CASRGTGDEQYF
TGTGCCAGCAGGGGGACAGGGGACGAGCAGTACTTC
>TRBD1|NA|TRBJ2-1|TRBV5-1|15
CASSLEGTAYNEQFF
TGCGCCAGCAGCTTGGAAGGGACAGCCTACAATGAGCAGTTCTTC
>NA|NA|TRBJ1-5|TRBV6-1|15
CASSEFGGSNQPQHF
TGTGCCAGCAGTGAATTCGGGGGGAGCAATCAGCCCCAGCATTTT
>NA|NA|TRBJ1-5|TRBV19|16
CASSIMVGVVNQPQHF
TGTGCCAGTAGTATAATGGTAGGGGTGGTAAACCAGCCCCAGCATTTT
>TRBD1|NA|TRBJ2-1|TRBV19|14
CASSPGTEYNEQFF
TGTGCCAGTAGTCCCGGGACAGAGTACAATGAGCAGTTCTTC
>NA|NA|TRBJ2-2|TRBV5-5|15
CASSPPVVAARELFF
TGTGCCAGCAGCCCGCCGGTTGTGGCGGCCAGGGAGCTGTTTTTT
>TRBD1|hyperexpanded|TRBJ2-2|TRBV7-3|14
CASSPTGAPGELFF
TGTGCCAGCAGCCCGACAGGGGCCCCCGGGGAGCTGTTTTTT
>TRBD2|few|TRBJ2-1|TRBV2|16
CASRESTSGGYNEQFF
TGTGCCAGCAGGGAATCGACTAGCGGGGGTTACAATGAGCAGTTCTTC
>NA|NA|TRBJ2-7|TRBV6-6|13
CASSYSAGYEQYF
TGTGCCAGCAGTTACTCTGCCGGGTACGAGCAGTACTTC
>TRBD2|NA|TRBJ2-1|TRBV2|16
CASSDWGLEGTYEQFF
TGTGCCAGCAGTGATTGGGGACTAGAGGGTACTTATGAGCAGTTCTTC
>NA|NA|TRBJ1-5|TRBV21-1|19
CASTSKPSVTLTRNQPQHF
TGTGCCAGCACCAGCAAACCGTCCGTAACTTTAACCAGAAATCAGCCCCAGCATTTT
>NA|NA|TRBJ2-2|TRBV4-1|16
CASSQVTGASDGELFF
TGCGCCAGCAGCCAAGTCACGGGGGCTAGCGACGGGGAGCTGTTTTTT
>NA|NA|TRBJ2-5|TRBV7-8|16
CASSDRKGLEKETQYF
TGTGCCAGCAGCGATCGAAAGGGACTGGAAAAAGAGACCCAGTACTTC
>NA|NA|TRBJ1-2|TRBV6-6|12
CANGGAHYGYTF
TGTGCCAACGGGGGTGCGCACTATGGCTACACCTTC
>NA|NA|TRBJ1-6|TRBV27|15
CASRGVEGYNSPLHF
TGTGCCAGCAGGGGCGTCGAGGGATATAATTCACCCCTCCACTTT
>TRBD2|NA|TRBJ2-1|TRBV2|13
CASRGTSRDEQFF
TGTGCCAGCAGAGGGACTAGCAGGGATGAGCAGTTCTTC
>NA|NA|TRBJ1-5|TRBV6-1|14
CASSELAPNQPQHF
TGTGCCAGCAGTGAATTGGCACCCAATCAGCCCCAGCATTTT
>NA|NA|TRBJ1-2|TRBV19|12
CASSMGTYGYTF
TGTGCCAGTAGTATGGGGACCTATGGCTACACCTTC
>NA|once|TRBJ1-5|TRBV7-8|16
CASSFGGDVRNQPQHF
TGTGCCAGCAGCTTCGGCGGGGACGTCCGGAATCAGCCCCAGCATTTT
>NA|once|TRBJ2-7|TRBV15|13
CATSPGTSYEQYF
TGTGCCACCAGCCCGGGGACCTCCTACGAGCAGTACTTC
>NA|NA|TRBJ1-2|TRBV27|16
CASGEADSLLNYGYTF
TGTGCCAGCGGTGAAGCCGACAGTCTCCTCAACTATGGCTACACCTTC
>TRBD1|few|TRBJ1-6|TRBV6-1|18
CASSDFGPGGAFNSPLHF
TGTGCCAGCAGTGACTTCGGCCCAGGGGGCGCTTTTAATTCACCCCTCCACTTT
>NA|few|TRBJ1-1|TRBV27|16
CASSPQKRDLNTEAFF
TGTGCCAGCAGCCCCCAAAAGAGGGACCTGAACACTGAAGCTTTCTTT
>TRBD2|NA|TRBJ2-3|TRBV7-9|16
CASSLGASGSTDTQYF
TGTGCCAGCAGCTTAGGGGCTAGCGGAAGCACAGATACGCAGTATTTT
>NA|once|TRBJ2-5|TRBV10-2|15
CASSLGATYQETQYF
TGCGCCAGCAGTCTGGGAGCCACGTACCAAGAGACCCAGTACTTC